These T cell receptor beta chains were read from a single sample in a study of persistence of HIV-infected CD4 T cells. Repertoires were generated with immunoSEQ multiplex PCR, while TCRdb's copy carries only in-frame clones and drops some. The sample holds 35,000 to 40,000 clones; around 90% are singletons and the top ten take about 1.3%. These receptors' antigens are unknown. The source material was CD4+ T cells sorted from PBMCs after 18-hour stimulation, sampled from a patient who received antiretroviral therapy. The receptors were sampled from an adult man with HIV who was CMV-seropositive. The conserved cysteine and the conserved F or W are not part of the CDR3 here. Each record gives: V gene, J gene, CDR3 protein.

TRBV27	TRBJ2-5	ASSLTTRARGRETQY
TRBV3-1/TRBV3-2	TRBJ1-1	ASSQGRGSTEAF
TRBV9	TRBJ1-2	ASSVNGQSYGYT
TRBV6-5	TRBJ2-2	ASSSDTISGELF
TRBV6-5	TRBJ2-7	ATDKSSYEQY
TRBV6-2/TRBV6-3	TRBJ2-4	ASSYVGTGRTKNIQY
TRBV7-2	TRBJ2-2	ASSLVKNTGELF
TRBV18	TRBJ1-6	ASSPDRGATNSPLH
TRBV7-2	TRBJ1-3	ASSLWTFSGNTIY
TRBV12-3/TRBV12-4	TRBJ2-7	ASSSGSYEQY
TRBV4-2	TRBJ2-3	ASSQDGTSTDTQY
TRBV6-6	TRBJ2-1	ASSSAGGLSSEQF
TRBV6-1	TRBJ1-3	ASSEPGQVGDTIY
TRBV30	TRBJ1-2	ALRDGRLANYGYT
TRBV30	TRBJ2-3	AWSEGLYTQY
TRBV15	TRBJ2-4	ATSRTGQTNIQY
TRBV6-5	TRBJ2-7	ASSYSKWGASYEQY
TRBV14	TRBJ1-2	ASSPGQAYGYT
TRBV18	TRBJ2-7	ASSPPGTGFYEQY
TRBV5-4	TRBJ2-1	ASSLPGLELNNEQF
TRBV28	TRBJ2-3	ASTKEAKGSDTQY
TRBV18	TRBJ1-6	ASSPSGRSGNSPLH